One and the same sample provided the 28 T cell receptor beta chains below, sequenced in a study of blood T cell repertoires in COVID-19. The assay was immunoSEQ multiplex PCR, and TCRdb's table has in-frame clones only and misses some. The sample yields about 440,000 clones, about 92% seen once. Sequencing was done on a sample of PBMCs or T cells enriched from blood (not recorded which). The receptors shown here come from a man between 18 and 29 years old who had recovered from COVID-19.

The CDR3: CASSASGSIDEQYF. CDR3 DNA: TGTGCCAGCAGTGCTAGCGGGAGTATCGACGAGCAGTACTTC. The chain recombines TRBV6-4 with TRBJ2-7, with 10 positions matching TRBD2. Trimming removed 4 bases from V and 5 bases from J; junction bases left unmatched: 5. The CDR3 covers 14 residues. In germline, CDR1 is MRHNA, CDR2 SNTAGT.

The chain uses TRBV7-9 and TRBJ1-1, with 8 bases lining up with TRBD1. The CDR3 runs to 17 residues. Germline V lookup: CDR1 SEHNR, CDR2 FQNEAQ (reference sequence). Unmatched junction bases numbered 13, after V lost 6 bases and J lost 1 base. The CDR3 loop is CASRRRTGISPNTEAFF. CDR3 nucleotides: TGTGCCAGCAGACGACGGACAGGGATCTCCCCGAACACTGAAGCTTTCTTT.

This clone was found once. J is TRBJ2-7 and V is TRBV3-1 (or the pseudogene TRBV3-2), with D possibly TRBD2 on 6 matching bases. Germline-derived CDR1 and CDR2 are LGHDT and YNNKEL (reference sequence). The V end was cut by 5 bases, the J end by 6 bases, with 14 bases between. This CDR3 is 13 amino acids long. CDR3 loop: CASSWGVGFEQYF. The CDR3 bases are TGTGCCAGCAGCTGGGGGGTTGGATTCGAGCAGTACTTC.

V gene TRBV5-4 combines with J gene TRBJ1-2, with a tentative D call TRBD1 (5 bases). This CDR3 contains 12 residues. Germline V gene sequence: CDR1 SGHNT, CDR2 YYREEE (reference sequence). V shed 4 bases and J shed 8 bases, with 12 bases lying between them. The CDR3 reads CASSGRAQGYTF. CDR3 nucleotide sequence: TGTGCCAGCAGCGGCAGGGCTCAAGGCTACACCTTC.

This chain links TRBV27 with TRBJ1-1; TRBD1 matches at 8 bases. Per germline, CDR1 MNHEY and CDR2 SMNVEV (reference sequence). The CDR3 is made up of 16 amino acids. With V trimmed by 2 bases and J by 1 base, 6 bases remained unmatched. The DNA for the CDR3 is TGTGCCAGCAGTTTAGGGCCAGGGGGCGGGAACACTGAAGCTTTCTTT. Translated: CASSLGPGGGNTEAFF.

The chain links TRBV10-3 to TRBJ1-1; D is possibly TRBD1 (6 bases). Germline CDR1 is ENHRY and CDR2 is SYGVKD. The germline V and J ends were trimmed by 4 bases and 10 bases, with 16 bases remaining between them. The CDR3 runs to 13 residues. CDR3 nucleotides: TGTGCCATCAGTGCTCCAGGGGTGTGGGGAGCTTTCTTT. As protein: CAISAPGVWGAFF.

A single count supports this clone. The chain couples TRBV24-1 to TRBJ2-2; 16 nucleotides match TRBD2. The germline CDR1 and CDR2 sequences are KGHDR and SFDVKD. The ends lost 3 bases at V and 3 bases at J; junction bases unmatched: 6. CDR3 length: 19 residues. In DNA, the CDR3 is TGTGCCACCAGTGATCCGGGACTAGCGGGAGGGCGGGACACCGGGGAGCTGTTTTTT. It codes for CATSDPGLAGGRDTGELFF.

The chain joins TRBV19 to TRBJ2-4; D uncertain. Germline lookup yields CDR1 LNHDA and CDR2 SQIVND (reference sequence). The CDR3 contains 14 residues. The V end was cut by 6 bases, the J end by 1 base, with 10 bases between. The CDR3 DNA follows: TGTGCCAGTAGCCCTACCGGGGCCAAAAACATTCAGTACTTC. It translates to CASSPTGAKNIQYF.

The genes are TRBV3-1 (or the pseudogene TRBV3-2) and TRBJ2-2; no clear D gene. The CDR3 has 14 amino acids. Trimming took off 0 bases at V and 4 bases at J, with 6 bases between the two ends. Germline-derived CDR1 and CDR2 are LGHDT and YNNKEL (reference sequence). CDR3 in DNA: TGTGCCAGCAGCCAAGACGCGATCACCGGGGAGCTGTTTTTT. It is translated as CASSQDAITGELFF.

The CDR3 reads CASSPMNGDLGHNEQFF. The CDR3 coding sequence is TGTGCCAGCTCACCAATGAACGGGGATTTGGGTCACAATGAGCAGTTCTTC. The V gene is TRBV18, the J gene TRBJ2-1, with a weak D call TRBD2 (5 bases). Germline CDR1 reads KGHSH; CDR2 reads LQKENI. The CDR3 is 17 amino acids. Trimming left V 2 bases short and J 5 bases short, with 19 bases between.

The chain recombines TRBV28 with TRBJ1-1, with D perhaps TRBD1 (6 bases). Trimming cost V 3 bases and J 6 bases, with 20 bases left between them. The CDR3 is made up of 16 amino acids. CDR1 is MDHEN, CDR2 SYDVKM, per germline. CDR3 residues: CASSFSLTGLRAEAFF. The DNA of the CDR3 is TGTGCCAGCAGTTTCTCCTTGACAGGCCTTCGGGCTGAAGCTTTCTTT.

V gene TRBV23-1 combines with J gene TRBJ1-5, with D uncertain. TRBV23-1 is sorted into the ORF group, with uncertain function. V shed 5 bases and J shed 5 bases, with 13 bases lying between them. This CDR3 region has 14 residues. CDR3 region: CASSILNADQPQHF. The CDR3 DNA reads as TGCGCCAGCAGTATCCTAAACGCTGATCAGCCCCAGCATTTT.

This chain joins TRBV7-3 and TRBJ2-3; 7 bases fit TRBD1. The CDR3 runs to 14 residues. From germline, CDR1 is SGHTA and CDR2 FQGTGA. J was trimmed by 2 bases and V by 5 bases; bases with no gene match: 4. As DNA, the CDR3 is TGTGCCAGCAGCCCCCAGGGGGTCACAGATACGCAGTATTTT. This codes for CASSPQGVTDTQYF.

The rearrangement uses TRBV2 and TRBJ1-6; D is ambiguous. CDR1 and CDR2 (germline): SNHLY, FYNNEI. V lost 4 bases, J lost 6 bases, and 10 bases lay in between. The CDR3 has 14 amino acids. For the CDR3, the DNA is TGTGCCAGCAGTGTAGAGGCGAGTAATTCACCCCTCCACTTT. Translated, it gives CASSVEASNSPLHF.

This clone was seen a handful of times. This chain joins TRBV30 and TRBJ1-6; perhaps TRBD1 as D (6 bases). The ends were cut back, 3 bases at V and 7 bases at J, with 13 bases in the middle. Germline CDR1 reads GTSNPN; CDR2 reads SVGIG (reference sequence). CDR3 length: 14 residues. The CDR3 coding sequence is TGTGCCTGGAGAGTGACAGGAGCGAATTCACCCCTCCACTTT. It translates to CAWRVTGANSPLHF.

The chain carries TRBV5-1 and TRBJ1-6, with D maybe TRBD1 (5 bases). This CDR3 is 15 amino acids long. Germline assignment: CDR1 SGHRS and CDR2 YFSETQ. The V and J ends lost 4 bases and 8 bases respectively, with 16 bases between them. CDR3 sequence (DNA): TGCGCCAGCAGCATCTCGACAGCTTTAGATTCACCCCTCCACTTT. Its protein is CASSISTALDSPLHF.

The chain employs TRBV9 and TRBJ2-2; 10 bases match TRBD2. CDR1 SGDLS and CDR2 YYNGEE come from the germline V gene. CDR3 size: 16 residues. With 4 bases clipped from V and 7 bases from J, the junction kept 10 bases outside the gene matches. CDR3 DNA sequence: TGTGCCAGCAGCTCGCTAAGCGGGAGGGTCCACGGGGAGCTGTTTTTT. Residues: CASSSLSGRVHGELFF.

As to this clone: Other DNA sequences from this sample encode an identical CDR3 as well. The rearrangement links TRBV12-3 or TRBV12-4 to TRBJ1-6; TRBD1 aligns across 8 bases. The trim removed 2 bases at V and 10 bases at J, leaving 1 base unmatched. CDR3 length: 13 amino acids. CDR3 bases: TGTGCCAGCAGTTTATCAGGGGGCTCACCCCTCCACTTT. It translates to CASSLSGGSPLHF.

J is TRBJ1-1 and V is TRBV5-1; the D gene is possibly TRBD1 (5 bases). Trimming stripped 0 bases from V and 1 base from J, with 16 bases between. Germline V gene sequence: CDR1 SGHRS, CDR2 YFSETQ. The CDR3 length is 17 residues. CDR3 loop: CASSLGTGPPSNTEAFF. CDR3 bases: TGCGCCAGCAGCTTGGGTACAGGTCCCCCTTCGAACACTGAAGCTTTCTTT.

This clone appeared a few times. The chain combines TRBV4-1 with TRBJ1-3; D is uncertain. CDR3 size: 17 residues. V was pared by 1 base and J by 0 bases, with 13 bases between. Germline V gene data show CDR1 as MGHRA and CDR2 as YSYEKL. This CDR3 reads CASSQGRVSSSGNTIYF. CDR3 bases: TGCGCCAGCAGCCAAGGACGGGTTTCGAGCTCTGGAAACACCATATATTTT.

The chain links TRBV9 to TRBJ1-1, with D maybe TRBD1 (6 bases). Germline assignment: CDR1 SGDLS and CDR2 YYNGEE. This CDR3 is built from 14 residues. V shed 5 bases and J shed 4 bases, with 15 bases lying between them. The CDR3 region has the DNA TGTGCCAGCAGATCAAGACAGGATTTCACTGAAGCTTTCTTT. It yields the protein CASRSRQDFTEAFF. Supplemented by reference TRBV9 and TRBJ1-1, the full variable domain reads DSGVTQTPKHLITATGQRVTLRCSPRSGDLSVYWYQQSLDQGLQFLIQYYNGEERAKGNILERFSAQQFPDLHSELNLSSLELGDSALYFCASRSRQDFTEAFFGQGTRLTVV.

The chain joins TRBV30 to TRBJ2-1, with 7 bases lining up with TRBD1. Germline V lookup: CDR1 GTSNPN, CDR2 SVGIG (reference sequence). After removal of 1 base from V and 1 base from J, the junction contained 4 bases not matched to a gene. This CDR3 has 15 amino acids. CDR3: CAWSAGQASYNEQFF. CDR3 nucleotides: TGTGCCTGGAGTGCCGGACAGGCTTCCTACAATGAGCAGTTCTTC. The complete variable domain, with remaining parts taken from reference TRBV30 and TRBJ2-1, reads SQTIHQWPATLVQPVGSPLSLECTVEGTSNPNLYWYRQAAGRGLQLLFYSVGIGQISSEVPQNLSASRPQDRQFILSSKKLLLSDSGFYLCAWSAGQASYNEQFFGPGTRLTVL.

The chain carries TRBV7-8 and TRBJ1-4; 7 nucleotides line up with TRBD1. From germline, CDR1 is SGHVS and CDR2 FQNEAQ. This CDR3 comprises 15 residues. With V trimmed by 5 bases and J by 13 bases, 16 bases remained unmatched. In DNA, the CDR3 is TGTGCCAGCAGCCCGGCGACAGGGCTAATGTTGGGACTGTTTTTT. It is translated as CASSPATGLMLGLFF.

V is TRBV4-1 and J is TRBJ1-5; no clear D. The CDR3 has 16 amino acids. The germline CDR1 and CDR2 sequences are MGHRA and YSYEKL. Trimming took off 0 bases at V and 3 bases at J, with 12 bases between the two ends. CDR3 protein: CASSQEGGSANQPQHF. CDR3 bases: TGCGCCAGCAGCCAAGAAGGAGGGTCTGCCAATCAGCCCCAGCATTTT.

The chain couples TRBV27 to TRBJ2-2; TRBD2 matches at 9 bases. The V segment lost 6 bases and the J segment 6 bases; nucleotides outside the gene matches: 8. This CDR3 contains 15 residues. The germline gives CDR1 MNHEY, CDR2 SMNVEV (reference sequence). The CDR3: CASRHSGRWAGELFF. CDR3 DNA: TGTGCCAGCAGACATAGCGGGAGATGGGCCGGGGAGCTGTTTTTT.

The chain has TRBV2 and TRBJ1-1, with 7 bases identical to TRBD1. With V trimmed by 2 bases and J by 8 bases, 5 bases remained unmatched. The CDR3 runs to 13 residues. Looked up from germline, CDR1 is SNHLY and CDR2 is FYNNEI. Here the CDR3 DNA reads TGTGCCAGCAGTGAAAATAGGGGGCCCGAAGCTTTCTTT. It encodes CASSENRGPEAFF.

The gene calls are TRBV11-2 and TRBJ1-5, with 7 nucleotides matching TRBD1. In germline, CDR1 is SGHAT, CDR2 FQNNGV. There are 13 residues in the CDR3. Trimming cost V 4 bases and J 4 bases; bases outside gene matches: 1. This CDR3 reads CASSWDSNQPQHF. The CDR3 DNA follows: TGTGCCAGCAGCTGGGACAGTAATCAGCCCCAGCATTTT.

The rearrangement links TRBV6-2 or TRBV6-3 to TRBJ1-3; 7 positions match TRBD1. The CDR3 runs to 20 residues. Trimming removed 2 bases from V and 0 bases from J; junction bases left unmatched: 16. Germline CDR1 reads MNHEY; CDR2 reads SVGEGT. The CDR3 region has the DNA TGTGCCAGCAGTTACCGCCCTCTACCAACAGGGGAGAGCTCTGGAAACACCATATATTTT. Protein product: CASSYRPLPTGESSGNTIYF.